This T cell receptor (beta chain) was captured by sequencing in a study of post-analysis software for immune sequencing data. Study-level background: Disease trajectories encompassed relapsing-remitting, secondary progressive and progressive-relapsing multiple sclerosis.

Findings and limits, study-wide: Patients with multiple sclerosis recorded significantly lower normalized Chao1 diversity than controls, the study found. Roughly five TRBV segments were more frequent in patients than controls; TRBV5-6, TRBV5-1 and TRBV20-1 belonged to this group.

TCR beta cDNA libraries included unique molecular identifiers. TCRdb re-called the PCR reads through MiXCR, storing one row per CDR3 protein. The sample records about 500,000 distinct CDR3 sequences, 40% to 55% being singletons. There are 16 residues in the CDR3. The germline gives CDR1 LGHNA, CDR2 YNFKEQ. V gave up 1 base and J gave up 5 bases; unmatched junction bases: 9. Points on this clonotype: Its antigen is as yet unknown.

Input material: blood. This sequence joins TRBV4-2 and TRBJ2-5; TRBD2 matches 8 bases. The TCR sequence derives from a girl aged 5-17 years with multiple sclerosis. The CDR3 DNA is TGTGCCAGCAGCCAAGTGACGGGAGGGTCGTCCGAGACCCAGTACTTC. Its protein product is CASSQVTGGSSETQYF.